Shown below are 3 T cell receptor beta chains from a single sample sequenced in a study of CD8 T cells in ankylosing spondylitis. Study results and caveats: Blood of patients with ankylosing spondylitis appeared to be characterized by a TCR beta motif of several highly homologous variants.

TCRdb passed the 5' RACE reads through MiXCR, listing each CDR3 protein once. The data contain some 200,000 distinct CDR3 sequences, 7.3% of them singletons. No antigens are known for them. The sequencing sample was made of blood, either unsorted or a sorted T cell fraction (not recorded which). The receptors come from a male donor with ankylosing spondylitis.

This clonotype was detected ten times or more. DNA of the CDR3: TGTGCCACCAGCGACGGGACAGACACTGAAGCTTTCTTT. Protein: CATSDGTDTEAFF. The rearrangement joins TRBV15 to TRBJ1-1; 7 bases are a match to TRBD1. V dropped 5 bases and J dropped 3; count of bases not matched to a gene: 3. The CDR3 is 13 amino acids. Per the germline V gene, CDR1 is LNHNV and CDR2 is YYDKDF (reference sequence).

This clonotype was observed many times. This rearrangement joins TRBV7-9 to TRBJ2-1, with D uncertain. Trimming removed 4 bases from V and 8 bases from J, with 9 bases in between. The CDR3 runs to 12 residues. From germline, CDR1 is SEHNR and CDR2 FQNEAQ (reference sequence). This CDR3 is CASSSVVYEQFF. CDR3 DNA sequence: TGTGCCAGCAGCTCCGTGGTCTATGAGCAGTTCTTC.

J is TRBJ1-2 and V is TRBV7-2, with unresolved D. Trimming left V 4 bases short and J 1 base short, with 13 bases between. This CDR3 is 15 amino acids long. CDR1 and CDR2 from the germline V gene are SGHTA and FQGNSA. The CDR3 here is CASSSPVGVNYGYTF. CDR3 coding DNA: TGTGCCAGCAGCTCCCCCGTCGGGGTTAACTATGGCTACACCTTC.